The clone carrying this T cell receptor beta chain came up many times. Its target is not known. It was RNA transcripts that yielded the amplified TCR beta CDR3 regions. Primed by the HTBI set, a first-round RT-PCR was run on the TCR CDR3. TCRdb redid the calling of the multiplex PCR reads with MiXCR, one entry per CDR3 protein. The data show roughly 200,000 distinct CDR3 sequences, roughly 18% seen once. The sample comes from a study of T cells in Graves' hyperthyroidism and ophthalmopathy. Study-level points and caveats: Within blood appeared most thyroid clonotypes that had expanded above 0.001.

The germline gives CDR1 SGHDN, CDR2 FVKESK. The CDR3 sequence is 11 residues long. The V end lost 3 bases, the J end lost 4 bases, and 2 bases lay between the germline ends. Source material: blood. V gene TRBV14 combines with J gene TRBJ2-3; D is unresolved. This TCR was recovered from a man aged 40-49 years with Graves' hyperthyroidism. CDR3 region: CASSQADTQYF. The CDR3 coding sequence is TGTGCCAGCAGCCAGGCAGATACGCAGTATTTT.